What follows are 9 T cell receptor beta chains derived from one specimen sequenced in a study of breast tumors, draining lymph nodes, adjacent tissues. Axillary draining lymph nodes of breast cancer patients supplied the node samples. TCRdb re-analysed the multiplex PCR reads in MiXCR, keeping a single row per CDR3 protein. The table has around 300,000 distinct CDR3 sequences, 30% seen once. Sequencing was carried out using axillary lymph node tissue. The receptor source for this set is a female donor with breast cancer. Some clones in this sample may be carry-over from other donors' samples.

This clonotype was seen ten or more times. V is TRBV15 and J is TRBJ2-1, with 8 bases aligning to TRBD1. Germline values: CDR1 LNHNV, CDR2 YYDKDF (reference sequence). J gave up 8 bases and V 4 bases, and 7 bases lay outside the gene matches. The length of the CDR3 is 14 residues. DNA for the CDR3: TGTGCCACCAGCACAAAGGACAGGGATCATGAGCAGTTCTTC. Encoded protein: CATSTKDRDHEQFF.

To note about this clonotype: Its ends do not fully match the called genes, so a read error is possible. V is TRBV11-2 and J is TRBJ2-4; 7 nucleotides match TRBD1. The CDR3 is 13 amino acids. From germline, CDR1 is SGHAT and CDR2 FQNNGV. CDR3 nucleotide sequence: TGTGCCAGCAGCTTGGGACAGAAAACCATTCAGTACTTC. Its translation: CASSLGQKTIQYF.

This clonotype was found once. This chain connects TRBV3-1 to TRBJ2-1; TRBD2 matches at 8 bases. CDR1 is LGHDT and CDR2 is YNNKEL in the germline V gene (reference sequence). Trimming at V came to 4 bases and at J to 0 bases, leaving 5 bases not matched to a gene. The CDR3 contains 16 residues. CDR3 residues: CASSPLLAGSYNEQFF. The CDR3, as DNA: TGTGCCAGCAGCCCACTCCTAGCGGGCTCCTACAATGAGCAGTTCTTC.

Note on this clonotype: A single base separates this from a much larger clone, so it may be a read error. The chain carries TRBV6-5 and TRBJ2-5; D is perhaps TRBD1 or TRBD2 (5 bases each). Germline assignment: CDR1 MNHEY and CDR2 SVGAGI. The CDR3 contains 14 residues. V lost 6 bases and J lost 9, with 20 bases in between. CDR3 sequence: CASRTLAGSEAQYF. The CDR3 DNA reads TGTGCCAGCAGAACCCTAGCAGGGAGCGAGGCCCAGTACTTC.

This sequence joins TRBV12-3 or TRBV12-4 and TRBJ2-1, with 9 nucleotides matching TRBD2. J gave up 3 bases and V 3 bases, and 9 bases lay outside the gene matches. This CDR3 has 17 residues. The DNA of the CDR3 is TGTGCCAGCAGTTTGGCCAACTTAGCGGGAGTCTACAATGAGCAGTTCTTC. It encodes CASSLANLAGVYNEQFF.

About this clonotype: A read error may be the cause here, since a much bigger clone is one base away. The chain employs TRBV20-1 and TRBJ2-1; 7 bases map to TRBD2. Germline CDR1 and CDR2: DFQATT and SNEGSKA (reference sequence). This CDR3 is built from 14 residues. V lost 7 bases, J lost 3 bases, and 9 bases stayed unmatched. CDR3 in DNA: TGCAGTGAACCACCAGGCGGGGGCTACAATGAGCAGTTCTTC. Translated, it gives CSEPPGGGYNEQFF.

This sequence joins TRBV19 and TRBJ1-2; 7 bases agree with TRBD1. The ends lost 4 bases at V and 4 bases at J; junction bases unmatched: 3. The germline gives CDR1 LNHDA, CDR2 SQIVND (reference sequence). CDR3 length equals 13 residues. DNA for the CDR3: TGTGCCAGTAGTAGCAGACAGGGCTATGGCTACACCTTC. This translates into CASSSRQGYGYTF.

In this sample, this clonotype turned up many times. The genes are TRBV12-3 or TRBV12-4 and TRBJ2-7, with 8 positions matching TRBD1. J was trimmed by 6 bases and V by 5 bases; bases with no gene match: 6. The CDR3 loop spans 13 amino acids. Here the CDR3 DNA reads TGTGCCAGCAGTGACAGGGGAAAAGGCGAGCAGTACTTC. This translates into CASSDRGKGEQYF.

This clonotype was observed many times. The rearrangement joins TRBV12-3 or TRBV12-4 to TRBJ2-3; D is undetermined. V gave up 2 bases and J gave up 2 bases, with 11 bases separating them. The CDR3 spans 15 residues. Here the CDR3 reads CASSLLAALTDTQYF. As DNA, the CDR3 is TGTGCCAGCAGTTTACTGGCGGCCCTCACAGATACGCAGTATTTT.